The TCR beta chain described here comes from a study of blood T cell repertoires in COVID-19. Overall study: Specimens from acute and convalescent COVID-19 originated in the United States, Italy and Spain. Nucleic acid was either cDNA or gDNA, and it came from T cells, B-cell-depleted T cells, or PBMCs.

In the original processing: Researchers report that nucleated cell counts were estimated from reference gene primer amplification. Assay used: immunoSEQ multiplex PCR; TCRdb lists only in-frame clones, some missing. That table supplies the V and J calls and clone size; D and trimming were determined from the DNA. The sample shows tens of thousands of clones, 86% of them seen only once. Looked up from germline, CDR1 is SGHVS and CDR2 is FNYEAQ. This CDR3 comprises 16 residues. The V segment lost 5 bases and the J segment 6 bases; nucleotides outside the gene matches: 13. Specimen: peripheral blood. The chain has TRBV7-6 and TRBJ1-1; TRBD1 agrees at 9 bases. This clonotype was obtained from a man aged 45-60 years with active or convalescent COVID-19. The CDR3 region is CASSLRPGTGLSEAFF. In DNA form, the CDR3 reads TGTGCCAGCAGCCTCCGTCCCGGGACAGGGTTGTCTGAAGCTTTCTTT.